The present TCR beta chain was sequenced within a study of blood T cells in healthy people across ages. Study-level results: Compared with aged donors, long-lived donors showed fewer expanded clones, suggesting selection.

With 7 bases removed from V and 2 bases from J, the gap between germline ends came to 9 bases. From germline, CDR1 is SGHVS and CDR2 FNYEAQ. The CDR3 is made up of 13 amino acids. Healthy Caucasian individuals from Russia aged roughly 6 to 100 were enrolled as donors. Sample-barcoded 5' priming and a J-beta primer mix drove a second PCR of about 6 to 11 cycles. From the 5' RACE reads, TCRdb called clonotypes with MiXCR, one entry per CDR3 protein. The repertoire holds about a million distinct CDR3 sequences, with roughly 48% as singletons. As for this clonotype: Its cognate antigen is unknown.

The V gene is TRBV7-6, the J gene TRBJ2-1; the D gene is possibly TRBD2 (6 bases). The sequence was collected from a man between 25 and 39 years old in good health. Sequenced input: blood. CDR3 amino acids: CASTRTTYNEQFF. In DNA, the CDR3 is TGTGCCAGCACCCGGACTACCTACAATGAGCAGTTCTTC.